The 4 T cell receptor beta chains below were found in one sample sequenced in a study of blood T cell repertoires in COVID-19. Assay: immunoSEQ multiplex PCR; the TCRdb copy retains only in-frame clones and omits some. The sample lists approximately 250,000 clones; around 88% were seen once. The specimen sequenced was peripheral blood. Receptor source: a woman aged 70-85 years with COVID-19, enrolled during active disease.

This chain connects TRBV28 to TRBJ1-5, with 7 positions matching TRBD1. V was pared by 7 bases and J by 3 bases, with 15 bases of the junction left unmatched. This CDR3 has 17 amino acids. The V gene's germline CDR1 is MDHEN and CDR2 SYDVKM. The CDR3 region is CASNSLRAGGNNQPQHF. CDR3 DNA sequence: TGTGCCAGCAACTCCCTTCGGGCAGGGGGGAACAATCAGCCCCAGCATTTT.

This sequence joins TRBV2 and TRBJ2-5; 10 nucleotides agree with TRBD2. After removal of 7 bases from V and 4 bases from J, the junction contained 3 bases not matched to a gene. In germline, CDR1 is SNHLY, CDR2 FYNNEI. CDR3 length: 13 amino acids. CDR3: CASTAGGTETQYF. As DNA, the CDR3 is TGTGCCAGCACAGCGGGGGGGACAGAGACCCAGTACTTC.

The chain carries TRBV10-3 and TRBJ2-7, with 8 bases fitting TRBD1. V trimming: 7 bases; J trimming: 6 bases; junction bases outside the gene matches: 8. Germline V gene sequence: CDR1 ENHRY, CDR2 SYGVKD. The CDR3 extends over 13 amino acids. The CDR3 DNA reads as TGTGCCATCAATCAACAGGGGGAGGTCGAGCAGTACTTC. It codes for CAINQQGEVEQYF.

The chain carries TRBV9 and TRBJ2-3, with TRBD2 matching 10 bases. The CDR3 is 14 amino acids. The junction had 3 bases not matched to a gene; V was cut back by 3 bases and J by 5 bases. From germline, CDR1 is SGDLS and CDR2 YYNGEE. CDR3 bases: TGTGCCAGCAGCGCTAGCGGGGGAGGAGATACGCAGTATTTT. Protein: CASSASGGGDTQYF.